What follows are 18 T cell receptor beta chains derived from one specimen sequenced in a study of response to subunit inactivated influenza vaccine. MiXCR, run by TCRdb on the RT-PCR reads, gives a single entry per CDR3 protein. The sample has 250,000 to 350,000 distinct CDR3 sequences, around 20% seen once. The sequenced sample was PBMCs from blood, obtained around 22 months after vaccination. These receptors all stem from a man aged 50 to 69 who received an inactivated influenza vaccine.

The gene calls are TRBV20-1 and TRBJ2-7; D call uncertain. CDR3 length equals 11 residues. Germline lookup yields CDR1 DFQATT and CDR2 SNEGSKA (reference sequence). The germline V and J ends were trimmed by 0 bases and 5 bases, with 5 bases remaining between them. The CDR3 DNA reads as TGCAGTGCTAGAGATCAGAACGAGCAGTACTTC. This gives the protein CSARDQNEQYF.

The chain combines TRBV11-2 with TRBJ2-3; 7 bases are shared with TRBD1. The J segment lost 4 bases and the V segment lost 5 bases, leaving 9 bases of the junction unmatched. The CDR3 extends over 15 amino acids. Germline V gives CDR1 SGHAT, CDR2 FQNNGV. The CDR3 DNA reads TGTGCCAGCAGCCACAGGGGATGGTCTGCAGATACGCAGTATTTT. Its translation is CASSHRGWSADTQYF. The full variable domain, rest sourced from reference TRBV11-2 and TRBJ2-3, is EAGVAQSPRYKIIEKRQSVAFWCNPISGHATLYWYQQILGQGPKLLIQFQNNGVVDDSQLPKDRFSAERLKGVDSTLKIQPAKLEDSAVYLCASSHRGWSADTQYFGPGTRLTVL.

This chain links TRBV30 with TRBJ2-2; D gene uncertain. The ends were cut back, 0 bases at V and 1 base at J, with 3 bases in the middle. Germline values: CDR1 GTSNPN, CDR2 SVGIG (reference sequence). This CDR3 spans 13 amino acids. The CDR3 loop reads CAWSVGNTGELFF. CDR3 nucleotides: TGTGCCTGGAGTGTAGGGAACACCGGGGAGCTGTTTTTT. Together with reference TRBV30 and TRBJ2-2, the CDR3 gives the full variable domain: SQTIHQWPATLVQPVGSPLSLECTVEGTSNPNLYWYRQAAGRGLQLLFYSVGIGQISSEVPQNLSASRPQDRQFILSSKKLLLSDSGFYLCAWSVGNTGELFFGEGSRLTVL.

The chain employs TRBV4-2 and TRBJ2-3, with TRBD2 as a possible D gene (6 bases). The CDR3 totals 17 residues. Germline CDR1 reads LGHNA; CDR2 reads YNFKEQ. The V end was cut by 0 bases, the J end by 4 bases, with 17 bases between. The DNA for the CDR3 is TGTGCCAGCAGCCAAGATCAGCGTAGCGGAGTCGCAGATACGCAGTATTTT. Amino acid sequence: CASSQDQRSGVADTQYF.

This clonotype came up a few times. This chain links TRBV6-1 with TRBJ2-4, with D perhaps given as TRBD1 or TRBD2 (6 bases each). The CDR3 is made up of 14 amino acids. V was cut by 5 bases and J by 9 bases, with 17 bases left in between. CDR1 is MNHNS, CDR2 SASEGT, per germline. The CDR3 coding sequence is TGTGCCAGCAGTACCGCGACAGAGGGGGGCATTCAGTACTTC. Its translation is CASSTATEGGIQYF.

The sample holds a few counts of this clonotype. V and J are TRBV10-3 and TRBJ1-2, with 11 nucleotides matching TRBD1. CDR1 is ENHRY, CDR2 SYGVKD, per germline. The CDR3 totals 16 residues. Trimming at V came to 0 bases and at J to 12 bases, leaving 12 bases not matched to a gene. This CDR3 reads CAISESLGQGVPENTF. CDR3 coding DNA: TGTGCCATCAGTGAGTCCCTGGGACAGGGGGTTCCGGAGAACACCTTC.

This clonotype was picked up a small number of times. The chain combines TRBV7-2 with TRBJ1-1, with D possibly being TRBD1 (5 bases). V lost 3 bases and J lost 11, with 7 bases in between. CDR3 length: 10 amino acids. Germline CDR1 and CDR2: SGHTA and FQGNSA. This CDR3 is CASSFGGAFF. The CDR3 DNA reads as TGTGCCAGCAGCTTCGGGGGGGCTTTCTTT.

The sample holds many counts of this clonotype. V usage is TRBV3-1 and J usage is TRBJ1-1, with D uncertain. V gave up 5 bases and J gave up 8 bases, with 9 bases separating them. Germline CDR1 reads LGHDT; CDR2 reads YNNKEL (reference sequence). The CDR3 has 11 residues. The CDR3: CASSVEDEAFF. The CDR3 DNA follows: TGTGCCAGCAGCGTCGAGGACGAAGCTTTCTTT.

This clonotype was found a few times. This rearrangement joins TRBV7-9 to TRBJ1-4, with TRBD1 identical over 8 bases. The germline gives CDR1 SEHNR, CDR2 FQNEAQ (reference sequence). The CDR3 covers 14 residues. The V and J ends lost 5 bases and 6 bases, in that order; junction bases with no gene match: 5. CDR3 nucleotide sequence: TGTGCCAGCAGCCGGACAGGGTCTGATGAAAAACTGTTTTTT. This sequence encodes CASSRTGSDEKLFF. Using reference TRBV7-9 and TRBJ1-4 for the parts outside the CDR3, the full variable domain is DTGVSQNPRHKITKRGQNVTFRCDPISEHNRLYWYRQTLGQGPEFLTYFQNEAQLEKSRLLSDRFSAERPKGSFSTLEIQRTEQGDSAMYLCASSRTGSDEKLFFGSGTQLSVL.

The rearrangement uses TRBV6-2 or TRBV6-3 and TRBJ2-3; D is possibly TRBD1 or TRBD2 (5 bases each). The CDR3 loop spans 16 amino acids. V lost 3 bases and J 4 bases, leaving 17 bases between the germline ends. The V gene's germline CDR1 is MNHEY and CDR2 SVGEGT. CDR3 loop: CASSYGTSTISDTQYF. CDR3 nucleotides: TGTGCCAGCAGTTATGGGACCTCAACGATTTCAGATACGCAGTATTTT.

The rearrangement links TRBV11-2 to TRBJ1-1; D gene unclear. The CDR3 is made up of 15 amino acids. Per the germline V gene, CDR1 is SGHAT and CDR2 is FQNNGV. Trimming took off 0 bases at V and 6 bases at J, with 14 bases between the two ends. CDR3 loop: CASSLDPIGLAEAFF. The CDR3 bases are TGTGCCAGCAGCTTAGATCCAATTGGGTTAGCTGAAGCTTTCTTT.

This clonotype was seen many times. This chain connects TRBV12-3 or TRBV12-4 to TRBJ1-2; D unclear. Trimming took off 8 bases at V and 5 bases at J, with 9 bases between the two ends. The CDR3 loop spans 11 amino acids. Here the CDR3 reads CASGLGYGYTF. In DNA form, the CDR3 reads TGTGCCAGCGGACTAGGGTATGGCTACACCTTC.

The chain has TRBV5-1 and TRBJ1-6; D gene uncertain. V lost 1 base, J lost 9 bases, and 11 bases lay in between. This CDR3 contains 14 residues. Germline lookup yields CDR1 SGHRS and CDR2 YFSETQ. CDR3 sequence (DNA): TGCGCCAGCAGCTTGACCCAGGACGGTTCACCCCTCCACTTT. As protein: CASSLTQDGSPLHF.

This clonotype was seen more than once but under ten times. The chain recombines TRBV9 with TRBJ1-1; D is uncertain. V was shortened by 5 bases and J by 3 bases, with 11 bases between the two germline ends. The CDR3 sequence is 13 residues long. Per germline, CDR1 SGDLS and CDR2 YYNGEE. The CDR3 region is CASSGDADTEAFF. Here the CDR3 DNA reads TGTGCCAGCAGTGGGGATGCCGACACTGAAGCTTTCTTT. Combining the CDR3 with reference TRBV9 and TRBJ1-1 gives the whole variable domain DSGVTQTPKHLITATGQRVTLRCSPRSGDLSVYWYQQSLDQGLQFLIQYYNGEERAKGNILERFSAQQFPDLHSELNLSSLELGDSALYFCASSGDADTEAFFGQGTRLTVV.

This clonotype has more than one count but fewer than ten. This rearrangement joins TRBV6-5 to TRBJ2-5; D is perhaps TRBD1 or TRBD2 (5 bases each). Germline V gene sequence: CDR1 MNHEY, CDR2 SVGAGI. CDR3 length equals 11 residues. Trimming removed 7 bases at V and 5 bases at J, with 8 bases between. The CDR3 DNA reads TGTGCCAGCAAGAGGGGTGAGACCCAGTACTTC. It yields the protein CASKRGETQYF.

The sample holds many counts of this clonotype. The chain combines TRBV7-2 with TRBJ1-2; TRBD1 agrees at 8 bases. The V segment lost 0 bases and the J segment 6 bases; nucleotides outside the gene matches: 6. This CDR3 contains 15 residues. Looked up from germline, CDR1 is SGHTA and CDR2 is FQGNSA. The CDR3 DNA follows: TGTGCCAGCAGCTTAGCTGGGCAGGGGGCACATGGCTACACCTTC. This sequence encodes CASSLAGQGAHGYTF.

V usage is TRBV2 and J usage is TRBJ2-1, with D tentatively TRBD1 or TRBD2 (5 bases each). The germline CDR1 and CDR2 sequences are SNHLY and FYNNEI. The CDR3 length is 15 residues. V was trimmed by 4 bases and J by 0 bases, leaving 10 bases between them. CDR3 amino acids: CASSVRGNSYNEQFF. CDR3 nucleotide sequence: TGTGCCAGCAGTGTTCGGGGCAACTCCTACAATGAGCAGTTCTTC.

A few counts support this clonotype. The chain recombines TRBV9 with TRBJ2-7, with D perhaps matching TRBD1 (5 bases). Trimming removed 2 bases from V and 5 bases from J, with 17 bases in between. CDR1 is SGDLS and CDR2 is YYNGEE in the germline V gene. The CDR3 loop spans 15 amino acids. CDR3 sequence (DNA): TGTGCCAGCAGCGTTTCGGCAGGGAAGGTTAACGAGCAGTACTTC. Protein product: CASSVSAGKVNEQYF.